This TCR beta chain was recovered during a study of blood T cell repertoires in COVID-19. This CDR3 is 14 amino acids long. Germline CDR1 MNHEY, CDR2 SVGAGI. The V and J ends lost 2 bases and 9 bases, in that order; junction bases with no gene match: 6. The table came from immunoSEQ multiplex PCR; TCRdb's copy has only in-frame clones and leaves some out. The sample has some 87,000 clones, around 82% seen once. The sample taken for sequencing was peripheral blood. The source of this sequence is a man of 80 years or more with active or convalescent COVID-19. The gene calls are TRBV6-5 and TRBJ1-2, with 10 bases that match TRBD1. The CDR3 loop is CASSYGDRGESYTF. CDR3 nucleotides: TGTGCCAGCAGTTACGGGGACAGGGGAGAGAGCTACACCTTC.